These T cell receptor beta chains were read from a single sample in a study of T cell responses to AZD1222 COVID-19 vaccine. Profiling relied on immunoSEQ multiplex PCR, and the TCRdb table lists in-frame clones only, not all of them. The sample lists roughly 150,000 clones, around 90% seen once, with more than 3.5% in the top ten. The sequencing used peripheral blood, collected on day 0 of AZD1222 vaccination. These receptors came from an adult in good health. Both conserved end residues are part of each CDR3. The D gene is left open where the match is weak. Size values are once, few and many counts, or a class for expanded clones, and some rows have none.

CDR3 protein	CDR3 DNA	clone size	V gene	J gene	D gene
CASSEGGRTYNEQFF	TGTGCCAGCAGTGAAGGTGGGAGGACCTACAATGAGCAGTTCTTC	NA	TRBV2	TRBJ2-1	NA
CASSEIYEQYF	TGTGCCAGCAGTGAAATTTACGAGCAGTACTTC	NA	TRBV25-1	TRBJ2-7	NA
CSVVRSSYGYTF	TGCAGCGTTGTGAGGTCCTCCTATGGCTACACCTTC	once	TRBV29-1	TRBJ1-2	NA
CASSHLKNTEAFF	TGTGCCAGCAGTCACCTGAAGAACACTGAAGCTTTCTTT	NA	TRBV6-5	TRBJ1-1	NA
CASSFEIADEQFF	TGTGCCAGCAGCTTCGAAATCGCTGATGAGCAGTTCTTC	NA	TRBV5-6	TRBJ2-1	NA
CASSSYRDPARLYYGYTF	TGTGCCAGCAGCTCTTACCGGGACCCTGCGAGACTTTATTATGGCTACACCTTC	once	TRBV11-2	TRBJ1-2	NA
CSVEVPLLTSRARNIQYF	TGCAGCGTTGAAGTACCCCTACTCACTTCCCGCGCCCGGAACATTCAGTACTTC	NA	TRBV29-1	TRBJ2-4	NA
CATTTAFNVPQHF	TGTGCCACCACGACGGCCTTTAACGTGCCCCAGCATTTT	NA	TRBV6-6	TRBJ1-5	NA
CASMTGGTTNEKLFF	TGTGCCAGTATGACGGGAGGGACAACTAATGAAAAACTGTTTTTT	NA	TRBV19	TRBJ1-4	NA
CASKEQGLMNTEAFF	TGTGCCAGCAAGGAACAGGGTTTGATGAACACTGAAGCTTTCTTT	few	TRBV2	TRBJ1-1	NA
CASSQDFPGELFF	TGCGCCAGCAGCCAAGATTTTCCAGGGGAGCTGTTTTTT	NA	TRBV4-3	TRBJ2-2	NA
CASSFSRDSGTDTQYF	TGTGCCAGCAGCTTCTCGAGGGACAGCGGCACAGATACGCAGTATTTT	NA	TRBV5-5	TRBJ2-3	TRBD1
CASSDTGPGSYGYTF	TGTGCCAGCAGTGACACAGGGCCTGGGAGCTATGGCTACACCTTC	NA	TRBV25-1	TRBJ1-2	NA
CASSFSTDTQYF	TGTGCCAGCAGTTTCTCCACAGATACGCAGTATTTT	NA	TRBV6-2/TRBV6-3	TRBJ2-3	NA
CASSVDISQPQHF	TGCGCCAGCAGCGTTGACATCTCTCAGCCCCAGCATTTT	NA	TRBV5-1	TRBJ1-5	NA
CASSYSILLAYNEQFF	TGTGCCAGCAGTTACTCCATTCTTCTCGCCTACAATGAGCAGTTCTTC	NA	TRBV6-2/TRBV6-3	TRBJ2-1	NA
CASSLERGRLYGYTF	TGTGCCAGCAGCTTAGAAAGGGGGCGACTCTATGGCTACACCTTC	NA	TRBV11-2	TRBJ1-2	TRBD1
CASSFRTAKNTEAFF	TGTGCCAGCAGCTTTCGGACAGCCAAGAACACTGAAGCTTTCTTT	NA	TRBV4-2	TRBJ1-1	NA
CASEDRAGELFF	TGTGCCAGCGAGGACAGGGCCGGGGAGCTGTTTTTT	NA	TRBV6-6	TRBJ2-2	TRBD1
CASSLRGESSYEQYF	TGTGCCAGCAGTTTACGAGGGGAAAGCTCCTACGAGCAGTACTTC	NA	TRBV27	TRBJ2-7	NA
CAWSFPGAPGYTF	TGTGCCTGGAGTTTTCCGGGGGCGCCTGGCTACACCTTC	NA	TRBV30	TRBJ1-2	NA
CASSFRTDRAGETQYF	TGTGCCAGCAGCTTCCGGACGGACAGGGCTGGAGAGACCCAGTACTTC	NA	TRBV11-2	TRBJ2-5	TRBD1
CASSEIGADEQFF	TGTGCCAGCAGTGAAATCGGGGCGGATGAGCAGTTCTTC	NA	TRBV6-1	TRBJ2-1	NA
CASSLAGRTTTGELFF	TGCGCCAGCAGCTTGGCGGGACGGACAACCACCGGGGAGCTGTTTTTT	NA	TRBV5-1	TRBJ2-2	NA
CATGLAEVRGTQYF	TGTGCCACCGGACTAGCGGAGGTCAGGGGGACCCAGTACTTC	once	TRBV6-6	TRBJ2-5	TRBD2
CASLTLGQAAFF	TGTGCCAGCCTGACTTTGGGCCAAGCAGCTTTCTTT	NA	TRBV5-4	TRBJ1-1	NA
CASSQWGETQYF	TGCGCCAGCAGTCAATGGGGGGAGACCCAGTACTTC	NA	TRBV5-1	TRBJ2-5	NA
CASSGAWGVAGRNEQYF	TGTGCCAGCAGTGGTGCCTGGGGGGTAGCGGGAAGGAACGAGCAGTACTTC	once	TRBV6-1	TRBJ2-7	TRBD2
CASSQDATGRYGLEAKNIQYF	TGTGCCAGCAGCCAAGATGCAACAGGGAGATACGGATTGGAAGCCAAAAACATTCAGTACTTC	NA	TRBV14	TRBJ2-4	NA
CATFGEVKESYEQYF	TGTGCCACCTTTGGAGAAGTTAAAGAGTCCTACGAGCAGTACTTC	few	TRBV14	TRBJ2-7	NA
CASSLSAGPFNYGYTF	TGTGCCAGCAGTTTATCCGCGGGACCCTTCAACTATGGCTACACCTTC	NA	TRBV27	TRBJ1-2	NA
CASVQQGITNTGELFF	TGTGCCAGTGTACAGCAGGGGATAACGAACACCGGGGAGCTGTTTTTT	NA	TRBV19	TRBJ2-2	NA
CASSLRGWNTIYF	TGTGCCAGCAGCCTCAGGGGATGGAACACCATATATTTT	NA	TRBV12-3/TRBV12-4	TRBJ1-3	NA
CSATGIETQYF	TGCAGTGCAACAGGAATAGAGACCCAGTACTTC	NA	TRBV20-1	TRBJ2-5	NA
CASRFAPVGQGNSYNEQFF	TGTGCCAGCAGATTCGCTCCGGTGGGACAGGGGAACTCCTACAATGAGCAGTTCTTC	NA	TRBV28	TRBJ2-1	TRBD1
CASSSQGASYEQYF	TGTGCCAGCAGCTCACAGGGGGCCTCCTACGAGCAGTACTTC	NA	TRBV9	TRBJ2-7	TRBD1
CASSLDSVTYEQYF	TGCGCCAGCAGCTTGGACTCCGTAACCTACGAGCAGTACTTC	once	TRBV5-1	TRBJ2-7	NA
CASSQDWAGGGNEQFF	TGCGCCAGCAGCCAAGATTGGGCGGGAGGGGGCAATGAGCAGTTCTTC	NA	TRBV4-1	TRBJ2-1	TRBD2
CASSFSAYEQYF	TGTGCCAGCAGTTTCTCAGCTTACGAGCAGTACTTC	once	TRBV6-2/TRBV6-3	TRBJ2-7	NA
CASSLGPLEEQFF	TGCGCCAGCAGCTTGGGACCCCTGGAGGAGCAGTTCTTC	NA	TRBV5-1	TRBJ2-1	NA
CASSLGTGSGNQPQHF	TGTGCCAGCAGCTTAGGGACAGGGAGCGGCAATCAGCCCCAGCATTTT	NA	TRBV11-2	TRBJ1-5	TRBD1
CASRLAGGEQYF	TGTGCCAGCAGACTAGCGGGAGGCGAGCAGTACTTC	NA	TRBV25-1	TRBJ2-7	TRBD2
CSVPSGTGQTGELFF	TGCAGCGTTCCTTCCGGGACAGGGCAAACCGGGGAGCTGTTTTTT	few	TRBV29-1	TRBJ2-2	TRBD1
CASSLGADFPSYTF	TGTGCCAGCAGCTTGGGGGCCGATTTCCCCTCGTACACCTTC	NA	TRBV5-6	TRBJ1-2	NA